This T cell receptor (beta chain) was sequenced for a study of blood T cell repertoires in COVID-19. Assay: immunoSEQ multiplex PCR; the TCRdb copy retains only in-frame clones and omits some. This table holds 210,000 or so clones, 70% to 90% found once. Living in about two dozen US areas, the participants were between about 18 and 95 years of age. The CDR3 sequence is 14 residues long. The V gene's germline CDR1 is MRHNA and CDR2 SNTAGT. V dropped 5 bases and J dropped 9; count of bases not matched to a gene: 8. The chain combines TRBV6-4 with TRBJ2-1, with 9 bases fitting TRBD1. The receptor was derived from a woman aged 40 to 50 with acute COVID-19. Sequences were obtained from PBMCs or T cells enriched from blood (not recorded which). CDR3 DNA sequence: TGTGCCAGCAGTACCACTACAGGGGGCGGTGAGCAGTTCTTC. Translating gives CASSTTTGGGEQFF.